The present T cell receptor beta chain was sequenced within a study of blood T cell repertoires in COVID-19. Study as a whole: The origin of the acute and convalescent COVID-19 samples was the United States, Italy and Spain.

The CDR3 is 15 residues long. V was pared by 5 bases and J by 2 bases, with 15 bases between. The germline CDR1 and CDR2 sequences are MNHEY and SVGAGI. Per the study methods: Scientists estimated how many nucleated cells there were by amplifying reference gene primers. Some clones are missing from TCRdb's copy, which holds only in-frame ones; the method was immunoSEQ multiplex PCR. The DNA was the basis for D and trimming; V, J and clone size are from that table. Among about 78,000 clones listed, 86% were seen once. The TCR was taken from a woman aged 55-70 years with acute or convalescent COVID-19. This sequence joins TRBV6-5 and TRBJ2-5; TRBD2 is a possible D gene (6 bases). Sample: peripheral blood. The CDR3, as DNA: TGTGCCAGCAGTCCTCGACTAGGCCCACAAGAGACCCAGTACTTC. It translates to CASSPRLGPQETQYF.